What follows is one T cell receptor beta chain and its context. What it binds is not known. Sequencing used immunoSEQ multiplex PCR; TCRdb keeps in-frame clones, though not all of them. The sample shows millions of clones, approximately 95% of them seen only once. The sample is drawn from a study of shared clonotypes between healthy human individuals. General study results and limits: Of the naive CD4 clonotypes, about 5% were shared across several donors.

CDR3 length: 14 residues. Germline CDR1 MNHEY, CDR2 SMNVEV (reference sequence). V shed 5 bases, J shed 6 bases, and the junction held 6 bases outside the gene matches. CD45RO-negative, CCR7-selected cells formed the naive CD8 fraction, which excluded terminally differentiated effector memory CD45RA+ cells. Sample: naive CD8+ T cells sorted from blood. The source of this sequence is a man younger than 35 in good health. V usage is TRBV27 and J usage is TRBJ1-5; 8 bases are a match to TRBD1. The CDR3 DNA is TGTGCCAGCAGTCCGACAGGGGTTGGTCAGCCCCAGCATTTT. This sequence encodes CASSPTGVGQPQHF.